This TCR beta chain came from a study of identical twins. CDR3 length: 17 amino acids. The ends lost 5 bases at V and 0 bases at J; junction bases unmatched: 5. TCRdb reanalysed the 5' RACE reads using MiXCR and keeps one entry per CDR3 protein. The sample contains approximately 470,000 distinct CDR3 sequences, approximately 14% of which appear only once. Everyone who gave samples was a healthy Caucasian. In this sample, this clonotype turned up many times. The target antigen is unknown. Study-wide results and caveats: Zero-insertion analyses were open to partial confounding by invariant MAIT and iNKT cells. Beta clonotypes that were abundant in cord blood contained fewer insertions, a pattern absent from memory repertoires. Excess twin sharing in beta out-of-frame sequences was weaker.

A further study also used this sample, focusing on yellow fever vaccine responses in identical twins.

Sequences were obtained from CD4+ T cells sorted from blood. The chain uses TRBV12-3 or TRBV12-4 and TRBJ2-4; TRBD2 aligns across 12 bases. The clonotype originates from a young woman in good health. The CDR3, as DNA: TGTGCCAGCAGTCCACCGGGACTAGCGGGAGCCAAAAACATTCAGTACTTC. Translating gives CASSPPGLAGAKNIQYF.